This T cell receptor beta chain was obtained from a study of OX40 agonist ivuxolimab in advanced cancers. About the research overall: People who had prior anti-PD-1, anti-PD-L1 or anti-CTLA-4 therapy could take part, and less than 50% had some.

The data were produced by immunoSEQ multiplex PCR, yet TCRdb's version contains in-frame clones alone and is incomplete. The sample has roughly 67,000 clones; about 92% are singletons. CDR3 length: 17 amino acids. V lost 6 bases and J lost 2, with 17 bases in between. Germline CDR1 reads MRHNA; CDR2 reads SNTAGT. This chain links TRBV6-4 with TRBJ2-6; perhaps TRBD1 as D (6 bases). The material sequenced was CD4+ or CD8+ T cells sorted from blood, taken in a trial of the OX40 agonist ivuxolimab. This clonotype originated in an adult with an advanced solid tumor such as melanoma, head and neck, liver or kidney cancer. CDR3 coding DNA: TGTGCCAGCAGCTCCGGGACATTAACCCCTGGGGCCAACGTCCTGACTTTC. This codes for CASSSGTLTPGANVLTF.